These 13 T cell receptor beta chains share one sample of origin, sequenced in a study of shared T cell receptors in the human thymus. Sequencing used immunoSEQ multiplex PCR; TCRdb keeps in-frame clones, though not all of them. The table lists around 730,000 clones, roughly 88% of them singletons. This sample was also put to use in a study of human thymus T cells.

Material for sequencing was thymocytes. The receptors originated from a girl under three years old with a congenital heart defect.

This chain connects TRBV7-2 to TRBJ2-7; a weak D match, TRBD1 (5 bases). Between the trimmed V and J ends, which lost 2 bases and 3 bases, there was a span of 11 bases. Germline-derived CDR1 and CDR2 are SGHTA and FQGNSA. There are 14 residues in the CDR3. The CDR3 loop is CASSLRGHYYEQYF. The CDR3 coding sequence is TGTGCCAGCAGCTTAAGAGGACACTACTACGAGCAGTACTTC.

The V call is TRBV6-5, the J call TRBJ1-1, with 8 bases identical to TRBD1. The V and J ends lost 2 bases and 4 bases, in that order; junction bases with no gene match: 3. Germline CDR1 MNHEY, CDR2 SVGAGI. The CDR3 sequence is 14 residues long. In DNA, the CDR3 is TGTGCCAGCAGTTACATGGACAGGGTCACTGAAGCTTTCTTT. It codes for CASSYMDRVTEAFF.

The table lists this clone with a count of one. The chain combines TRBV7-9 with TRBJ1-4, with 9 bases identical to TRBD1. The CDR3 consists of 16 residues. V shed 3 bases, J shed 4 bases, and the junction held 6 bases outside the gene matches. Germline V gene lookup returns CDR1 SEHNR and CDR2 FQNEAQ (reference sequence). Here the CDR3 DNA reads TGTGCCAGCAGCTTCTCCGCGACAGGGGGTAATGAAAAACTGTTTTTT. Protein product: CASSFSATGGNEKLFF.

This clone was detected only once. The chain carries TRBV15 and TRBJ1-1; TRBD1 matches 11 bases. Losses at the gene ends were 6 bases for V and 6 bases for J; bases not matched to a gene: 3. Germline V lookup: CDR1 LNHNV, CDR2 YYDKDF (reference sequence). The CDR3 covers 13 residues. The CDR3 DNA reads as TGTGCCACCAGGGACAGGGGGCCCTCTGAAGCTTTCTTT. This codes for CATRDRGPSEAFF.

The chain is built from TRBV4-2 and TRBJ2-1, with D perhaps matching TRBD1 (6 bases). The CDR3 extends over 14 amino acids. The V gene's germline CDR1 is LGHNA and CDR2 YNFKEQ. V was cut by 0 bases and J by 6 bases, with 9 bases left in between. As DNA, the CDR3 is TGTGCCAGCAGCCAAGATAGACAGGTCAATGAGCAGTTCTTC. It encodes CASSQDRQVNEQFF.

This chain links TRBV5-1 with TRBJ1-3; the D is unclear. The ends were cut back, 5 bases at V and 1 base at J, with 4 bases in the middle. The germline V gene encodes CDR1 SGHRS and CDR2 YFSETQ. The CDR3 runs 12 residues. CDR3 bases: TGCGCCAGCAGTCCATCTGGAAACACCATATATTTT. Amino acid sequence: CASSPSGNTIYF.

In its sample, this clone was seen a few times. V usage is TRBV2 and J usage is TRBJ1-2; D remains unclear. Germline assignment: CDR1 SNHLY and CDR2 FYNNEI. The CDR3 extends over 14 amino acids. Trimming took 0 bases from V and 2 from J, leaving 7 bases between them. The CDR3 sequence: CASSEARRNYGYTF. DNA for the CDR3: TGTGCCAGCAGTGAAGCGCGGAGAAACTATGGCTACACCTTC.

The CDR3 region is CASSFGQERHPTNEKLFF. In nucleotides, the CDR3 is TGTGCCAGCAGCTTTGGACAGGAGCGTCACCCAACTAATGAAAAACTGTTTTTT. The chain combines TRBV11-2 with TRBJ1-4; 7 positions match TRBD1. V was pared by 3 bases and J by 0 bases, with 10 bases of the junction left unmatched. CDR1 is SGHAT, CDR2 FQNNGV, per germline. This CDR3 comprises 18 residues.

The chain employs TRBV19 and TRBJ2-2, with a tentative D call TRBD1 (6 bases). Germline V CDR1 and CDR2: LNHDA, SQIVND (reference sequence). The CDR3 is 15 amino acids. Trimming took off 6 bases at V and 4 bases at J, with 15 bases between the two ends. The CDR3 DNA follows: TGTGCCAGTAGGAGTGATGACAGGTTCACCGGGGAGCTGTTTTTT. Its protein is CASRSDDRFTGELFF.

The rearrangement uses TRBV5-5 and TRBJ1-1; D gene ambiguous. Germline V CDR1 and CDR2: SGHKS, YYEKEE (reference sequence). The CDR3 has 15 residues. V was cut by 4 bases and J by 0 bases, with 13 bases left in between. The CDR3 loop is CASSQVVGLNTEAFF. In DNA, the CDR3 is TGTGCCAGCAGCCAGGTTGTGGGTTTGAACACTGAAGCTTTCTTT. Complete variable domain (other parts from reference TRBV5-5 and TRBJ1-1): DAGVTQSPTHLIKTRGQQVTLRCSPISGHKSVSWYQQVLGQGPQFIFQYYEKEERGRGNFPDRFSARQFPNYSSELNVNALLLGDSALYLCASSQVVGLNTEAFFGQGTRLTVV.

The chain uses TRBV7-9 and TRBJ2-5; 12 bases line up with TRBD2. Germline V lookup: CDR1 SEHNR, CDR2 FQNEAQ (reference sequence). V shed 1 base, J shed 1 base, and the junction held 7 bases outside the gene matches. The CDR3 spans 18 residues. CDR3: CASSLGWWTSGAQETQYF. For the CDR3, the DNA is TGTGCCAGCAGCTTAGGGTGGTGGACTAGCGGGGCCCAAGAGACCCAGTACTTC. Variable domain in full (rest from reference TRBV7-9 and TRBJ2-5): DTGVSQNPRHKITKRGQNVTFRCDPISEHNRLYWYRQTLGQGPEFLTYFQNEAQLEKSRLLSDRFSAERPKGSFSTLEIQRTEQGDSAMYLCASSLGWWTSGAQETQYFGPGTRLLVL.

The gene calls are TRBV7-9 and TRBJ2-7; TRBD2 might be the D (6 bases). The CDR3 has 16 residues. Germline lookup yields CDR1 SEHNR and CDR2 FQNEAQ (reference sequence). V lost 4 bases to trimming and J lost 5 bases, with 21 bases between them. The CDR3 sequence is CASSSRIGTAQDEQYF. CDR3 bases: TGTGCCAGCAGCTCCAGAATCGGGACTGCTCAAGACGAGCAGTACTTC. Full variable domain (rest looked up from reference TRBV7-9 and TRBJ2-7): DTGVSQNPRHKITKRGQNVTFRCDPISEHNRLYWYRQTLGQGPEFLTYFQNEAQLEKSRLLSDRFSAERPKGSFSTLEIQRTEQGDSAMYLCASSSRIGTAQDEQYFGPGTRLTVT.

This clone was counted between two and nine times. The same CDR3 also results from other DNA sequences found in this sample. The V and J genes are TRBV27 and TRBJ1-5; D might be TRBD1 (6 bases). The CDR3 runs to 15 residues. V dropped 3 bases and J dropped 0 bases, with 9 bases sitting between them. The germline V gene has CDR1 MNHEY and CDR2 SMNVEV (reference sequence). This CDR3 reads CASSFQGYSNQPQHF. The CDR3 nucleotides are TGTGCCAGCAGTTTTCAGGGGTATAGCAATCAGCCCCAGCATTTT.